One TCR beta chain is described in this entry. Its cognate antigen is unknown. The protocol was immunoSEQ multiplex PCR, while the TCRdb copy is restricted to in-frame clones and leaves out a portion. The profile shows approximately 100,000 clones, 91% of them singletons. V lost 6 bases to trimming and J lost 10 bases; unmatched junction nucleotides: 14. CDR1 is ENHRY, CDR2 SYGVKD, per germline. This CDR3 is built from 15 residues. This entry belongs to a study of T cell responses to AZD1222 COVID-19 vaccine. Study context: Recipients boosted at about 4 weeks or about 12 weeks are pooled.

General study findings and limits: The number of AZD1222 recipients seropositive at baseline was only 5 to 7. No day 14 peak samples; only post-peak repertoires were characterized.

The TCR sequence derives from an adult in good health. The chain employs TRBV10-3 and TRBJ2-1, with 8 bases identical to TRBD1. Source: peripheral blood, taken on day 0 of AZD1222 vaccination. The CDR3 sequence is CAIRGPGGASVEQFF. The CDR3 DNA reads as TGTGCCATCAGAGGGCCAGGGGGCGCTTCGGTGGAGCAGTTCTTC.